The clone carrying this TCR beta chain was seen more than once but under ten times. This entry is derived from a study of blood T cell repertoires in COVID-19. The participants were between roughly 18 and 89 years old and came from under 25 US areas. Clinical history reported by participants formed the basis on which cohorts were assigned. Symptom resolution, clearance, or two negative PCRs marked the recovered donors of Cohort 3. Clones were read by immunoSEQ multiplex PCR, and TCRdb kept only the in-frame ones, dropping some. Here the sample spans roughly 300,000 clones, about 87% being singletons. Germline values: CDR1 SGHAT, CDR2 FQNNGV. This CDR3 has 14 residues. J was trimmed by 8 bases and V by 4 bases; bases with no gene match: 10.

The sequencing input was PBMCs or T cells enriched from blood (not recorded which). This receptor was identified in a woman aged 25 to 39 who had recovered from COVID-19. The chain couples TRBV11-2 to TRBJ1-1, with TRBD1 matching 7 bases. CDR3 nucleotide sequence: TGTGCCAGCAGCTCCAGGGGGTGGGGGAGCGAAGCTTTCTTT. This encodes CASSSRGWGSEAFF.